This TCR beta chain was recorded in a study of T cells after yellow fever vaccination. Regarding the study as a whole: Sorted repertoires could include abundant contaminating clonotypes from bulk cells.

This clonotype turned up a few times. The antigen is unknown. A single record per CDR3 protein comes from TCRdb applying MiXCR to the 5' RACE reads. The sample lists 300,000 to 350,000 distinct CDR3 sequences; 8.1% were seen once. Trimming shortened V by 5 bases and J by 3 bases, and 8 bases separated the two germline ends. There are 12 residues in the CDR3. This TCR was sampled from a man between 18 and 35 years old who received the YFV17D yellow fever vaccine. This specimen was PBMCs, taken 45 days after the first yellow fever vaccination. The chain recombines TRBV12-3 or TRBV12-4 with TRBJ2-7; no definite D call. This CDR3 is CASSRRFYEQYF. CDR3 DNA sequence: TGTGCCAGCAGTCGACGTTTCTACGAGCAGTACTTC.